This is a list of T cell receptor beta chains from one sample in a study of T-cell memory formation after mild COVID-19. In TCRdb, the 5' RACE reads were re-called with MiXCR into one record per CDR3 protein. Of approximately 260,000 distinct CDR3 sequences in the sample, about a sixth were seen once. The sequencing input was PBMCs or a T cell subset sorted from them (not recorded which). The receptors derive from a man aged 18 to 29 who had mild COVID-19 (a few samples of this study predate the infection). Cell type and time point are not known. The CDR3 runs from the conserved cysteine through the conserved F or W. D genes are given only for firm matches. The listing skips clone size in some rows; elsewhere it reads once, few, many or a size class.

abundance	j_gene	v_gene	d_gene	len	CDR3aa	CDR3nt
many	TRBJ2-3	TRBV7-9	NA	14	CASSHTAAGDTQYF	TGTGCCAGCAGCCATACCGCTGCGGGAGATACGCAGTATTTT
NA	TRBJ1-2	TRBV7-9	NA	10	CASSLDGYTF	TGTGCCAGCAGCTTAGACGGCTACACCTTC
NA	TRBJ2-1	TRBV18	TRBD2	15	CASSPGTSGGNEQFF	TGTGCCAGCTCACCAGGGACTAGCGGGGGCAATGAGCAGTTCTTC
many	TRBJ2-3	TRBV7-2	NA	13	CASSSRPTDTQYF	TGTGCCAGCAGCTCTAGACCCACAGATACGCAGTATTTT
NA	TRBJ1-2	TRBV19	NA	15	CASSMVGAGPLDYTF	TGTGCCAGTAGTATGGTTGGAGCAGGCCCTCTTGACTACACCTTC
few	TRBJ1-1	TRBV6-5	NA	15	CASRSGASPPTEAFF	TGTGCCAGCAGGTCCGGGGCCTCGCCGCCCACTGAAGCTTTCTTT
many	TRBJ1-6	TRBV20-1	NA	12	CSARELLSPLHF	TGCAGTGCTAGAGAGCTCCTTTCACCCCTCCACTTT
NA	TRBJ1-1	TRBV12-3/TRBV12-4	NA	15	CASSFLPGTGTEAFF	TGTGCCAGCAGTTTTCTACCGGGCACGGGCACTGAAGCTTTCTTT
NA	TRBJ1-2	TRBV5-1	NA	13	CASSLADGNGYTF	TGCGCCAGCAGCTTGGCCGACGGAAATGGCTACACCTTC
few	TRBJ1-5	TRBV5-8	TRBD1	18	CASSPPPGQGTRNQPQHF	TGTGCCAGCAGCCCCCCCCCGGGACAGGGCACGCGCAATCAGCCCCAGCATTTT
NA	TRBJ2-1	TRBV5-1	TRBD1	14	CASSAGQGFNEQFF	TGCGCCAGCAGCGCGGGACAGGGTTTCAATGAGCAGTTCTTC
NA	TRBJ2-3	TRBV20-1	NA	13	CSARNIGKDTQYF	TGCAGTGCTAGAAACATTGGTAAAGATACGCAGTATTTT
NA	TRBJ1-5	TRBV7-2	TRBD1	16	CASSPDRANTGQPQHF	TGTGCCAGCAGCCCGGACAGGGCCAATACGGGACAGCCCCAGCATTTT
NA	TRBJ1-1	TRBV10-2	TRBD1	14	CASRWTGSTPEAFF	TGCGCCAGCAGGTGGACAGGGTCTACCCCTGAAGCTTTCTTT
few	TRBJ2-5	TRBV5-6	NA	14	CASSLDGQGETQYF	TGTGCCAGCAGCTTGGACGGGCAGGGGGAGACCCAGTACTTC
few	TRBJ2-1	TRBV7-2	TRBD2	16	CASSFRLAGGRNEQFF	TGTGCCAGCAGCTTCCGACTAGCGGGGGGACGAAATGAGCAGTTCTTC
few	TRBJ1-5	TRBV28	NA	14	CASSLLAGNQPQHF	TGTGCCAGCAGTTTGTTGGCAGGGAATCAGCCCCAGCATTTT
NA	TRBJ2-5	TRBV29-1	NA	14	CSVERGGGRETQYF	TGCAGCGTTGAACGCGGCGGTGGGAGAGAGACCCAGTACTTC
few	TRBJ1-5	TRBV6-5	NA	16	CASQRVGSAANQPQHF	TGTGCCAGCCAAAGGGTCGGGAGCGCCGCCAATCAGCCCCAGCATTTT
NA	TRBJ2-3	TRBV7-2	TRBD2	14	CASSFGGYTDTQYF	TGTGCCAGCAGCTTCGGGGGGTACACAGATACGCAGTATTTT
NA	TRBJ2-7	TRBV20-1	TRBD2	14	CSAARTSGAYEQYF	TGCAGTGCGGCGCGGACTAGCGGGGCCTACGAGCAGTACTTC
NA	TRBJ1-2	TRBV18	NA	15	CASSPDRSTNYGYTF	TGTGCCAGCTCACCCGACAGATCCACTAACTATGGCTACACCTTC
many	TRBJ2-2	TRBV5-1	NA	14	CASSLGRATGELFF	TGCGCCAGCAGCTTGGGCAGGGCAACGGGGGAGCTGTTTTTT
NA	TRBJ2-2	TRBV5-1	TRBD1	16	CASSLIGTANTGELFF	TGCGCCAGCAGCTTGATTGGGACAGCGAACACCGGGGAGCTGTTTTTT
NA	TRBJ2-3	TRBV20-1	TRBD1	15	CSAQTGGGSTDTQYF	TGCAGTGCTCAAACAGGGGGAGGATCCACAGATACGCAGTATTTT
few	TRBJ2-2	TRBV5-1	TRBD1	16	CASSRFGQVDTGELFF	TGCGCCAGCAGCCGGTTCGGACAGGTAGACACCGGGGAGCTGTTTTTT
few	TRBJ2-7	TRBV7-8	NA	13	CASRDRFSYEQYF	TGTGCCAGCAGAGACAGGTTCTCCTACGAGCAGTACTTC
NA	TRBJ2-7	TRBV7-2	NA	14	CASSPRALAYEQYF	TGTGCCAGCAGCCCGCGGGCCCTCGCCTACGAGCAGTACTTC
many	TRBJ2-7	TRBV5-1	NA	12	CASSQDRYEQYF	TGCGCCAGCAGCCAAGACAGGTACGAGCAGTACTTC